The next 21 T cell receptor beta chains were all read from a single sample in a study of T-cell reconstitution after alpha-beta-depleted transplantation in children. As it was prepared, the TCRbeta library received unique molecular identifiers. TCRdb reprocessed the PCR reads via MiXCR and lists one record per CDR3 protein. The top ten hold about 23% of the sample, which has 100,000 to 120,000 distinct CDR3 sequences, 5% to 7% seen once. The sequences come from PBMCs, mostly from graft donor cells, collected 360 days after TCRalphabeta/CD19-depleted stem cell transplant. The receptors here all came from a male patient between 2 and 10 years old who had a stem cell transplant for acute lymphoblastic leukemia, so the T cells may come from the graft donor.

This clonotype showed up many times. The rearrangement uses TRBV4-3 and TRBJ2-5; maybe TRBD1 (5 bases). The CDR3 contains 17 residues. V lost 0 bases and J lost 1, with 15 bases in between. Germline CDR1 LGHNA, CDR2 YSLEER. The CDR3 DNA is TGCGCCAGCAGCCAAGAAAGTATCGGGCAGGGCCAAGAGACCCAGTACTTC. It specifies CASSQESIGQGQETQYF.

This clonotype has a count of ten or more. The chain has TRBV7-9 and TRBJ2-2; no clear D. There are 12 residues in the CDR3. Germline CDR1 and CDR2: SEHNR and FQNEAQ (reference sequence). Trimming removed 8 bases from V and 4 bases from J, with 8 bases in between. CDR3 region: CASSPGTGELFF. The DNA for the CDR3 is TGTGCCAGCTCGCCTGGCACCGGGGAGCTGTTTTTT.

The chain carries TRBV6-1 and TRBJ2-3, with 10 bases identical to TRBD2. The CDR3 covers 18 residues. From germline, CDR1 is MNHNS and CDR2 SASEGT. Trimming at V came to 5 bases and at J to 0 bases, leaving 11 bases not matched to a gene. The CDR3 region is CASSPKPLAGASTDTQYF. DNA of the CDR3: TGTGCCAGCAGTCCGAAGCCCCTAGCGGGAGCTAGCACAGATACGCAGTATTTT.

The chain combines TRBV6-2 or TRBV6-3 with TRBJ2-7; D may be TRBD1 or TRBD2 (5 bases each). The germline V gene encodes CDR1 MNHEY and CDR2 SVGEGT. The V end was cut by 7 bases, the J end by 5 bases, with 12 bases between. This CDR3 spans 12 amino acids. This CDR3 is CASTTRGDEQYF. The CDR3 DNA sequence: TGTGCCAGCACCACGAGAGGGGACGAGCAGTACTTC.

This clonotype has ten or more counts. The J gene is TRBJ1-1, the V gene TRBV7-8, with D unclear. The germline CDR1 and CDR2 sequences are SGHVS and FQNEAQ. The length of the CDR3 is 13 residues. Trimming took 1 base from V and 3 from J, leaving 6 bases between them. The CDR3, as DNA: TGTGCCAGCAGCTTAGTTAGGGACACTGAAGCTTTCTTT. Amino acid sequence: CASSLVRDTEAFF.

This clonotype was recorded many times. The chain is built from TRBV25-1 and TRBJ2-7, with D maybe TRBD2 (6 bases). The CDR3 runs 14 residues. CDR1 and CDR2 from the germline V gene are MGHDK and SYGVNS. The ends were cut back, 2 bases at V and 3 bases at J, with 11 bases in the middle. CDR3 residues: CASSERGGYYEQYF. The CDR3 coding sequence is TGTGCCAGCAGTGAACGGGGAGGCTACTACGAGCAGTACTTC.

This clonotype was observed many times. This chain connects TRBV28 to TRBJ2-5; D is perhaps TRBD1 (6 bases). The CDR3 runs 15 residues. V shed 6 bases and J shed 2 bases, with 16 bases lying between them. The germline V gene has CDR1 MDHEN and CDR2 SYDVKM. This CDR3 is CASSSTYRAQETQYF. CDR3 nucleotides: TGTGCCAGCAGCTCTACATACAGGGCACAAGAGACCCAGTACTTC.

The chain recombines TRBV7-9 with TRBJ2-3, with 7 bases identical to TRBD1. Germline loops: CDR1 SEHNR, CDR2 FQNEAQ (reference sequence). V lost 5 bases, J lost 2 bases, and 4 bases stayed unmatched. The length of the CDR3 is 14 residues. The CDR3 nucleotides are TGTGCCAGCAGCAAGACAGGGTACACAGATACGCAGTATTTT. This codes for CASSKTGYTDTQYF.

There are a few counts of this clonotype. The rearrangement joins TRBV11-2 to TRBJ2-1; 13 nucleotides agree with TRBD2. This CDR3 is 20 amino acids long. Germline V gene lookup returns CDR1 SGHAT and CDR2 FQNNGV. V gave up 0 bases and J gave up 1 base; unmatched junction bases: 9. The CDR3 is CASSLDPQTSGRSSYNEQFF. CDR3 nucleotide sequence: TGTGCCAGCAGCTTAGATCCGCAGACTAGCGGGAGGTCGTCCTACAATGAGCAGTTCTTC.

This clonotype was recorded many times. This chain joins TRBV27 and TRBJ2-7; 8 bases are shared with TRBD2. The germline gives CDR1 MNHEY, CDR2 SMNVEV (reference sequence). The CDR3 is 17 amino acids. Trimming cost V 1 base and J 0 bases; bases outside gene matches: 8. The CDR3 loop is CASSLFRRREDSYEQYF. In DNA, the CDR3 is TGTGCCAGCAGTTTATTCAGGCGGCGGGAGGACTCCTACGAGCAGTACTTC.

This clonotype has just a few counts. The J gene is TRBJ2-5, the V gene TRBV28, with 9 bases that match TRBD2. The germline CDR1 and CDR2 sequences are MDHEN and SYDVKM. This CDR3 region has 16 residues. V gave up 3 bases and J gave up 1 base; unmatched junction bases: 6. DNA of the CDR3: TGTGCCAGCAGTTTTCGGAGCGGGAGGACCCAAGAGACCCAGTACTTC. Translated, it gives CASSFRSGRTQETQYF.

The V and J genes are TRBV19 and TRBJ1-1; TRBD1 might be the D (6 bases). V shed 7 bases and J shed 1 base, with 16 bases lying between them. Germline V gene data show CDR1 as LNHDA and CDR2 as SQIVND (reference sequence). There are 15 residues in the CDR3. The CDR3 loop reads CASIQGRVGNTEAFF. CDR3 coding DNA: TGTGCCAGTATCCAGGGGAGGGTCGGGAACACTGAAGCTTTCTTT.

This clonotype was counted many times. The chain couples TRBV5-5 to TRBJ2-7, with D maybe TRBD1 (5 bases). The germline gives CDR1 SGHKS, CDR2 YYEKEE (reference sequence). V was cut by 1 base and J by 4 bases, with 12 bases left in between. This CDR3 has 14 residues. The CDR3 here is CASSLNRSPYEQYF. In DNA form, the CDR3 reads TGTGCCAGCAGCTTGAACAGGTCACCTTACGAGCAGTACTTC.

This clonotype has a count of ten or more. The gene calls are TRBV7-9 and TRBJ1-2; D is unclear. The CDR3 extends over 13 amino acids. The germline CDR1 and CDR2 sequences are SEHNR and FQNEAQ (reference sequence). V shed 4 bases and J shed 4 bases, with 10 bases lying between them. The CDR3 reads CASSSGESYGYTF. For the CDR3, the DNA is TGTGCCAGCAGCTCTGGGGAGAGCTATGGCTACACCTTC.

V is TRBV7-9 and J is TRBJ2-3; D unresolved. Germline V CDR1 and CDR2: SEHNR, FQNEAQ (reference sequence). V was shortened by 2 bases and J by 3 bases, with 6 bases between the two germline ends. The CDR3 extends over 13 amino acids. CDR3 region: CASSLPVTDTQYF. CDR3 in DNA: TGTGCCAGCAGCTTACCAGTTACAGATACGCAGTATTTT.

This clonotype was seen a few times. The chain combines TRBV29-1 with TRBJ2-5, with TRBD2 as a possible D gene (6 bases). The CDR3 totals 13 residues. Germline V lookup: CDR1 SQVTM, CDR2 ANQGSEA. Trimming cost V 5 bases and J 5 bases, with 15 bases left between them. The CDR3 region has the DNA TGCAGCGTTCCCCGGGACTGGAGGGAGACCCAGTACTTC. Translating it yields CSVPRDWRETQYF.

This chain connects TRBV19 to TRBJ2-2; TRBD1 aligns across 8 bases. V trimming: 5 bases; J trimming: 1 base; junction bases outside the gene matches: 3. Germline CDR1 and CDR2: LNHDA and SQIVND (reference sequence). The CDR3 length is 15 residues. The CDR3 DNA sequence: TGTGCCAGTAGTTTCGACAGGGGGAACACCGGGGAGCTGTTTTTT. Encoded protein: CASSFDRGNTGELFF.

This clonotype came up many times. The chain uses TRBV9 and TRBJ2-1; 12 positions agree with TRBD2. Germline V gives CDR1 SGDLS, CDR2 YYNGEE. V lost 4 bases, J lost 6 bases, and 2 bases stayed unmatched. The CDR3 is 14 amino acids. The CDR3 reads CASSPSGRANEQFF. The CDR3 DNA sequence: TGTGCCAGCAGCCCTAGCGGGAGGGCCAATGAGCAGTTCTTC.

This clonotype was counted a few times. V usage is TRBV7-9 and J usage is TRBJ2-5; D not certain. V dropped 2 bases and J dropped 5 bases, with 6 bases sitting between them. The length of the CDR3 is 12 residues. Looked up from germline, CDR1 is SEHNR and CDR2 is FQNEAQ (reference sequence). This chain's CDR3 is CASSLSRETQYF. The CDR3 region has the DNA TGTGCCAGCAGCTTATCGCGGGAGACCCAGTACTTC.

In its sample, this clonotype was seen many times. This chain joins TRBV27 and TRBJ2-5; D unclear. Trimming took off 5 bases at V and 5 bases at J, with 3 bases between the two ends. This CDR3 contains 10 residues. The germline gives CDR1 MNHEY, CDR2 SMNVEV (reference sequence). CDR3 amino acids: CASSRETQYF. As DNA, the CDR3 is TGTGCCAGCAGTCGGGAGACCCAGTACTTC.

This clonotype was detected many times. CDR3 nucleotides: TGTGCCAGCAGCTTAGCCGGGCTAGGGGTGGATGAGCAGTTCTTC. Its protein product is CASSLAGLGVDEQFF. The genes are TRBV7-9 and TRBJ2-1, with D tentatively TRBD1 (5 bases). The CDR3 consists of 15 residues. Germline CDR1 SEHNR, CDR2 FQNEAQ (reference sequence). The ends were cut back, 0 bases at V and 8 bases at J, with 14 bases in the middle.